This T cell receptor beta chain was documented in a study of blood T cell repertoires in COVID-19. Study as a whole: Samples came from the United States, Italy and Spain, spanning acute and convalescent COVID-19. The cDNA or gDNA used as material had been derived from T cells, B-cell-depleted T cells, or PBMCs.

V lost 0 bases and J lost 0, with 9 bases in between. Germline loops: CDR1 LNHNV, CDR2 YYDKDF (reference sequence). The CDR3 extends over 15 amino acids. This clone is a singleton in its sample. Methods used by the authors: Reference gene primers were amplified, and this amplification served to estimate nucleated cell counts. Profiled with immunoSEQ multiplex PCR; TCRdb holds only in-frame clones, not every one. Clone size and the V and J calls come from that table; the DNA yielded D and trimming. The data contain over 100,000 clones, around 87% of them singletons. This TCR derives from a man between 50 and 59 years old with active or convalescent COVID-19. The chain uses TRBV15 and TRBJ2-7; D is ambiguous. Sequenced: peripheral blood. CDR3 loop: CATSRDRFSSYEQYF. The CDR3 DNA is TGTGCCACCAGCAGAGACAGGTTTAGCTCCTACGAGCAGTACTTC.